The clone carrying this T cell receptor (beta chain) was recorded a few times. CDR1 and CDR2 (germline): MDHEN, SYDVKM. The CDR3 sequence is 14 residues long. V dropped 6 bases and J dropped 4 bases, with 13 bases sitting between them. The sample belongs to a study of cytomegalovirus exposure and HLA in healthy donors. The PCR ran on 60 Vbeta and 13 Jbeta primers. How the authors handled the data: In a later analysis, the count reached 80 million or so unique TCR beta chains, with around 10 million shared. Only in-frame clones appear in the TCRdb table, and some are missing; sequencing was by immunoSEQ multiplex PCR. V and J calls and clone size are copied from that table; D and trimming were computed from the DNA. The table records roughly 180,000 clones, around 75% of them present only once.

The specimen was PBMCs. This receptor was obtained from a female donor in good health and CMV-seronegative. The chain employs TRBV28 and TRBJ1-5, with D maybe TRBD1 (5 bases). The CDR3 DNA follows: TGTGCCAGCAGATCCGCAGGGTTTAATCAGCCCCAGCATTTT. Protein product: CASRSAGFNQPQHF.